The entry below gives a single TCR beta chain sequence along with its context. Its matching antigen is unknown. These data belong to a study of T cell responses to AZD1222 COVID-19 vaccine. From germline, CDR1 is MRHNA and CDR2 SNTAGT. With V trimmed by 1 base and J by 4 bases, 13 bases remained unmatched. CDR3 size: 18 residues. Study observations and caveats: Baseline antibody screening turned up just a handful of seropositive AZD1222 recipients.

Some clones are missing from TCRdb's copy, which holds only in-frame ones; the method was immunoSEQ multiplex PCR. The data show more than 100,000 clones, with roughly nine tenths seen just once and approximately 3.3% held by the top ten. Here the sequenced sample was peripheral blood, taken on day 0 of AZD1222 vaccination. The receptor was isolated from an adult in good health. The chain employs TRBV6-4 and TRBJ2-3; 8 nucleotides match TRBD2. CDR3 in DNA: TGTGCCAGCAGTGACTTTCCGGGGAGCGGGAGAGACGCAGATACGCAGTATTTT. It encodes CASSDFPGSGRDADTQYF.